The 31 T cell receptor beta chains below were found in one sample sequenced in a study of cytomegalovirus exposure and HLA in healthy donors. Researchers ran the PCR with 60 Vbeta and 13 Jbeta primers. The table came from immunoSEQ multiplex PCR; TCRdb's copy has only in-frame clones and leaves some out. The sample consists of approximately 180,000 clones, around four fifths of them appearing once. The source material was PBMCs. The source is a woman aged 40 to 50 in good health and CMV-seronegative.

The chain employs TRBV7-2 and TRBJ1-1; 7 nucleotides line up with TRBD1. The CDR3 sequence is 14 residues long. Looked up from germline, CDR1 is SGHTA and CDR2 is FQGNSA. J lost 0 bases, V lost 4 bases, and 2 bases had no gene match. The CDR3 DNA sequence: TGTGCCAGCAGCTCGGGACAGCTGAACACTGAAGCTTTCTTT. Translation: CASSSGQLNTEAFF.

The genes are TRBV2 and TRBJ1-1; 7 nucleotides match TRBD1. Germline V lookup: CDR1 SNHLY, CDR2 FYNNEI. With V trimmed by 0 bases and J by 5 bases, 3 bases remained unmatched. This CDR3 has 14 residues. The CDR3 protein is CASSEARQGTEAFF. The DNA of the CDR3 is TGTGCCAGCAGTGAAGCGCGACAGGGAACTGAAGCTTTCTTT.

As concerns this clone: In the same sample, other DNA sequences code for this CDR3. CDR3 sequence (DNA): TGTGCCAGCAGCCAAGACAGGCAAGAGACCCAGTACTTC. It yields the protein CASSQDRQETQYF. The rearrangement joins TRBV4-2 to TRBJ2-5; D is undetermined. The CDR3 loop spans 13 amino acids. V lost 0 bases, J lost 2 bases, and 4 bases lay in between. The V gene's germline CDR1 is LGHNA and CDR2 YNFKEQ.

This clone occurred once. V and J are TRBV6-5 and TRBJ2-2; D perhaps matches TRBD2 (6 bases). Trimming removed 9 bases at V and 4 bases at J, with 12 bases between. Germline assignment: CDR1 MNHEY and CDR2 SVGAGI. The CDR3 is 13 residues long. CDR3 residues: CASGRRATGELFF. In DNA, the CDR3 is TGTGCCAGTGGGAGGAGGGCCACCGGGGAGCTGTTTTTT.

The chain recombines TRBV19 with TRBJ1-3; D remains unclear. CDR3 size: 15 residues. Germline V gene sequence: CDR1 LNHDA, CDR2 SQIVND (reference sequence). The V end lost 3 bases, the J end lost 5 bases, and 14 bases lay between the germline ends. The CDR3 coding sequence is TGTGCCAGTAGTATTTCGGCGGGAGAGAGAAACACCATATATTTT. Translation: CASSISAGERNTIYF.

This clone showed up just once. This chain joins TRBV29-1 and TRBJ2-3; 8 nucleotides align to TRBD2. Germline-derived CDR1 and CDR2 are SQVTM and ANQGSEA. V lost 6 bases, J lost 0 bases, and 2 bases stayed unmatched. This CDR3 has 13 residues. CDR3 sequence: CSVPSGSTDTQYF. CDR3 coding DNA: TGCAGCGTCCCTAGCGGGAGCACAGATACGCAGTATTTT.

The chain has TRBV4-3 and TRBJ1-1; D perhaps matches TRBD1 (5 bases). CDR3 length equals 16 residues. Trimming took off 1 base at V and 1 base at J, with 13 bases between the two ends. Germline V gene data show CDR1 as LGHNA and CDR2 as YSLEER. The CDR3 nucleotides are TGCGCCAGCAGCCAAGGCTTCGGACACCCGAACACTGAAGCTTTCTTT. Translated: CASSQGFGHPNTEAFF.

This chain uses TRBV7-3 with TRBJ2-2; 11 positions agree with TRBD2. This CDR3 has 17 amino acids. V gave up 5 bases and J gave up 6 bases; unmatched junction bases: 11. Germline CDR1 and CDR2: SGHTA and FQGTGA. The CDR3 nucleotides read TGTGCCAGCAGCCTCCTAAGACTAGCGGGATCTCCCGGGGAGCTGTTTTTT. This gives the protein CASSLLRLAGSPGELFF.

The J gene is TRBJ2-1, the V gene TRBV11-2; 7 positions match TRBD2. Germline CDR1 reads SGHAT; CDR2 reads FQNNGV. Trimming at V came to 3 bases and at J to 7 bases, leaving 15 bases not matched to a gene. The CDR3 totals 17 residues. This chain's CDR3 is CASSFPLWGGRKNEQFF. The CDR3 nucleotides are TGTGCCAGCAGCTTCCCCCTCTGGGGGGGACGTAAGAATGAGCAGTTCTTC.

CDR3 loop: CASRGNTEAFF. In nucleotides, the CDR3 is TGTGCCAGCCGAGGGAACACTGAAGCTTTCTTT. The chain employs TRBV19 and TRBJ1-1; D is ambiguous. Germline V gene sequence: CDR1 LNHDA, CDR2 SQIVND (reference sequence). Trimming left V 9 bases short and J 1 base short, with 6 bases between. The CDR3 consists of 11 residues.

This clone was seen only a few times. V usage is TRBV9 and J usage is TRBJ1-1; D is possibly TRBD1 (6 bases). The V gene's germline CDR1 is SGDLS and CDR2 YYNGEE. The CDR3 loop spans 13 amino acids. The V and J ends lost 7 bases and 1 base respectively, with 11 bases between them. CDR3 in amino acids: CASGPGQNTEAFF. CDR3 in DNA: TGTGCCAGCGGACCGGGACAGAACACTGAAGCTTTCTTT.

This clone showed up just a few times. The CDR3 loop reads CAIVNGRVGLTEAFF. CDR3 nucleotides: TGTGCCATTGTCAATGGGAGGGTAGGCTTAACTGAAGCTTTCTTT. The chain recombines TRBV6-6 with TRBJ1-1; D gene uncertain. V lost 10 bases and J lost 5, with 23 bases in between. The CDR3 has 15 residues. The germline CDR1 and CDR2 sequences are MNHNY and SVGAGI (reference sequence).

The rearrangement uses TRBV19 and TRBJ1-5, with TRBD1 identical over 9 bases. The CDR3 is made up of 14 amino acids. V was pared by 7 bases and J by 7 bases, with 8 bases of the junction left unmatched. Per germline, CDR1 LNHDA and CDR2 SQIVND (reference sequence). The CDR3 bases are TGTGCCAGTACCAAACAGGGGGCTGGACAGCCCCAGCATTTT. This gives the protein CASTKQGAGQPQHF.

CDR3 protein: CASSTWTADYMGGYTF. The CDR3 coding sequence is TGTGCCAGTAGTACTTGGACTGCGGACTATATGGGGGGCTACACCTTC. The V call is TRBV19, the J call TRBJ1-2; no clear D gene. This CDR3 has 16 amino acids. Looked up from germline, CDR1 is LNHDA and CDR2 is SQIVND (reference sequence). V was shortened by 4 bases and J by 8 bases, with 23 bases between the two germline ends.

This clone has a handful of counts. The junction does not match germline at one end; this may be a read error. The chain employs TRBV19 and TRBJ2-3; 7 bases align to TRBD2. Germline V gene sequence: CDR1 LNHDA, CDR2 SQIVND (reference sequence). The CDR3 is 12 amino acids. CDR3 in amino acids: CASSGSSGSPDF. The CDR3 region has the DNA TGTGCCAGTAGTGGGTCTAGCGGTAGCCCGGATTTT.

The CDR3 is CASSIRQGASNQPQHF. CDR3 nucleotide sequence: TGTGCCAGTAGTATTCGACAGGGGGCAAGCAATCAGCCCCAGCATTTT. The chain is built from TRBV19 and TRBJ1-5; 10 nucleotides agree with TRBD1. Losses at the gene ends were 3 bases for V and 1 base for J; bases not matched to a gene: 3. The germline V gene has CDR1 LNHDA and CDR2 SQIVND (reference sequence). The CDR3 loop spans 16 amino acids.

The V gene is TRBV4-1, the J gene TRBJ1-2; no clear D. The germline V gene has CDR1 MGHRA and CDR2 YSYEKL. The CDR3 is 15 amino acids. V gave up 4 bases and J gave up 5 bases, with 17 bases separating them. The CDR3 DNA reads TGCGCCAGCAGCCCTTCTACCTCCCCTTTTTATGGCTACACCTTC. It codes for CASSPSTSPFYGYTF.

The rearrangement uses TRBV29-1 and TRBJ2-7; 10 positions match TRBD1. The CDR3 length is 12 residues. CDR1 is SQVTM and CDR2 is ANQGSEA in the germline V gene. The V segment lost 6 bases and the J segment 4 bases; nucleotides outside the gene matches: 3. CDR3 nucleotide sequence: TGCAGCGTCAGGACAGGGGGGTACGAGCAGTACGTC. It translates to CSVRTGGYEQYV.

This clone was detected only a few times. This chain uses TRBV4-1 with TRBJ1-4; D ambiguous. CDR3 length: 13 amino acids. Germline CDR1 and CDR2: MGHRA and YSYEKL. V lost 2 bases and J lost 4, with 5 bases in between. As DNA, the CDR3 is TGCGCCAGCAGCCAACAAAATAATGAAAAACTGTTTTTT. Amino acid sequence: CASSQQNNEKLFF.

This rearrangement joins TRBV19 to TRBJ2-7; 12 bases match TRBD2. The length of the CDR3 is 15 residues. Losses at the gene ends were 4 bases for V and 0 bases for J; bases not matched to a gene: 1. Looked up from germline, CDR1 is LNHDA and CDR2 is SQIVND (reference sequence). CDR3 in amino acids: CASSRTSGISYEQYF. In nucleotides, the CDR3 is TGTGCCAGTAGTAGGACTAGCGGGATCTCCTACGAGCAGTACTTC.

The rearrangement joins TRBV6-4 to TRBJ1-2; TRBD1 matches at 7 bases. Losses at the gene ends were 5 bases for V and 7 bases for J; bases not matched to a gene: 7. This CDR3 is built from 13 residues. Germline values: CDR1 MRHNA, CDR2 SNTAGT. The CDR3 DNA is TGTGCCAGCAGTCCTGACAGGGCGGGTGGCTACACCTTC. The encoded protein is CASSPDRAGGYTF.

The rearrangement joins TRBV19 to TRBJ2-7; tentatively, D is TRBD1 (5 bases). Germline-derived CDR1 and CDR2 are LNHDA and SQIVND (reference sequence). This CDR3 has 14 residues. Trimming stripped 5 bases from V and 1 base from J, with 12 bases between. CDR3: CASSLPGFSYEQYF. The CDR3 DNA sequence: TGTGCCAGTAGTCTACCAGGGTTTTCCTACGAGCAGTACTTC.

The gene calls are TRBV7-6 and TRBJ2-5; the D gene is possibly TRBD2 (7 bases). There are 16 residues in the CDR3. V lost 7 bases to trimming and J lost 7 bases, with 25 bases between them. The germline gives CDR1 SGHVS, CDR2 FNYEAQ. CDR3 coding DNA: TGTGCCAGCACTATAACCCGGACTAGGAGAGGGGGGACCCAGTACTTC. It yields the protein CASTITRTRRGGTQYF.

The chain recombines TRBV7-2 with TRBJ1-1; D gene unclear. CDR1 and CDR2 (germline): SGHTA, FQGNSA. V was pared by 5 bases and J by 1 base, with 11 bases between. This CDR3 comprises 14 residues. CDR3 residues: CASSGGWGNTEAFF. The CDR3 DNA is TGTGCCAGCAGCGGAGGCTGGGGGAACACTGAAGCTTTCTTT.

This chain connects TRBV5-1 to TRBJ1-3; D ambiguous. Germline-derived CDR1 and CDR2 are SGHRS and YFSETQ. Between the trimmed V and J ends, which lost 0 bases and 0 bases, there was a span of 10 bases. The CDR3 length is 16 residues. The CDR3 DNA follows: TGCGCCAGCAGCTTGGGGGCCCAGATCTCTGGAAACACCATATATTTT. Its protein is CASSLGAQISGNTIYF.

This clone occurred a few times. The chain has TRBV7-8 and TRBJ1-6; 7 bases are shared with TRBD1. The CDR3 is 14 amino acids. The trim removed 10 bases at V and 9 bases at J, leaving 12 bases unmatched. Germline loops: CDR1 SGHVS, CDR2 FQNEAQ. The CDR3, as DNA: TGTGCCACAACGGCAGGGACAGACTCTTCACCCCTCCACTTT. This translates into CATTAGTDSSPLHF.

The V and J genes are TRBV15 and TRBJ2-1, with D tentatively TRBD2 (5 bases). This CDR3 has 13 residues. The V gene lost 0 bases and the J gene lost 16 bases, with 16 bases spanning the gap. Germline CDR1 reads LNHNV; CDR2 reads YYDKDF (reference sequence). CDR3 coding DNA: TGTGCCACCAGCAGAGATCTTGAGGGTAGGGCCTTCTTC. Its translation is CATSRDLEGRAFF.

The chain combines TRBV21-1 with TRBJ1-5; the D call of TRBD1 is as the table states it, not checked on the DNA. TRBV21-1 represents a pseudogene. CDR3 length equals 16 residues. The CDR3: CASAPATRGPNQPQHF. In DNA, the CDR3 is TGTGCCAGCGCGCCGGCTACTAGGGGGCCCAATCAGCCCCAGCATTTT.

The rearrangement joins TRBV7-9 to TRBJ2-7, with 10 nucleotides matching TRBD2. The germline gives CDR1 SEHNR, CDR2 FQNEAQ (reference sequence). The CDR3 covers 16 residues. V dropped 3 bases and J dropped 3; count of bases not matched to a gene: 8. The CDR3 loop reads CASSFVTSGILYEQYF. CDR3 sequence (DNA): TGTGCCAGCAGCTTCGTTACTAGCGGGATACTCTACGAGCAGTACTTC.

The chain uses TRBV4-3 and TRBJ1-1, with D tentatively TRBD1 (6 bases). The CDR3 sequence is 14 residues long. The germline CDR1 and CDR2 sequences are LGHNA and YSLEER. Trimming took off 4 bases at V and 5 bases at J, with 14 bases between the two ends. The CDR3 loop reads CASSRSQGRTEAFF. The CDR3 bases are TGCGCCAGCAGCCGGTCACAGGGCCGGACTGAAGCTTTCTTT.

This CDR3 is CASILLMGAEQYV. The CDR3 DNA reads as TGTGCCAGCATCTTGCTGATGGGGGCAGAGCAGTACGTC. This chain links TRBV5-4 with TRBJ2-7; D perhaps matches TRBD1 (6 bases). The CDR3 has 13 residues. Per germline, CDR1 SGHNT and CDR2 YYREEE (reference sequence).